Shown below are 8 T cell receptor beta chains from a single sample sequenced in a study of T cells in Graves' hyperthyroidism and ophthalmopathy. TCR beta CDR3 region amplification was performed from RNA transcripts. First-round RT-PCR targeting the TCR CDR3 was performed with the HTBI primer set. MiXCR, applied by TCRdb to the multiplex PCR reads, yields one record per CDR3 protein. The data contain fewer than 300,000 distinct CDR3 sequences, less than 30% of them singletons. The sequenced sample was blood. The origin of the receptors is a man in his forties with Graves' hyperthyroidism that later progressed to Graves' ophthalmopathy.

Ten or more counts support this clonotype. The chain combines TRBV20-1 with TRBJ1-6; D unresolved. V lost 2 bases to trimming and J lost 3 bases, with 11 bases between them. This CDR3 contains 15 residues. Looked up from germline, CDR1 is DFQATT and CDR2 is SNEGSKA (reference sequence). The CDR3 region is CSARPTGHYNSPLHF. Here the CDR3 DNA reads TGCAGTGCTAGACCCACCGGGCACTATAATTCACCCCTCCACTTT.

Ten or more counts support this clonotype. The genes are TRBV10-3 and TRBJ1-1; 7 bases line up with TRBD1. V shed 9 bases, J shed 0 bases, and the junction held 7 bases outside the gene matches. This CDR3 has 14 residues. Germline CDR1 ENHRY, CDR2 SYGVKD. The CDR3: CAISADRVNTEAFF. The CDR3 nucleotides are TGTGCCATTTCAGCCGACAGGGTGAACACTGAAGCTTTCTTT.

This clonotype was detected many times. This sequence joins TRBV6-5 and TRBJ2-5; TRBD2 matches at 10 bases. This CDR3 has 17 residues. Germline V gene data show CDR1 as MNHEY and CDR2 as SVGAGI. V trimming: 5 bases; J trimming: 5 bases; junction bases outside the gene matches: 14. CDR3 coding DNA: TGTGCCAGCAGTACGGGCCATCGGACTAGCGGATTGGAGACCCAGTACTTC. This encodes CASSTGHRTSGLETQYF.

This clonotype was counted many times. The rearrangement uses TRBV20-1 and TRBJ2-7, with TRBD1 matching 7 bases. CDR3 length equals 13 residues. Germline lookup yields CDR1 DFQATT and CDR2 SNEGSKA (reference sequence). Unmatched junction bases numbered 12, after V lost 6 bases and J lost 7 bases. The CDR3 DNA follows: TGCAGTGCAAACTACAGGGGATCGGGGGAGCAGTACTTC. The encoded protein is CSANYRGSGEQYF.

There are many counts of this clonotype. The chain carries TRBV27 and TRBJ2-6; D is perhaps TRBD1 (5 bases). Germline lookup yields CDR1 MNHEY and CDR2 SMNVEV (reference sequence). The CDR3 contains 17 residues. V dropped 2 bases and J dropped 0 bases, with 11 bases sitting between them. This CDR3 reads CASSLLDRSSGANVLTF. Here the CDR3 DNA reads TGTGCCAGCAGTTTACTCGACAGAAGCTCTGGGGCCAACGTCCTGACTTTC.

The table lists this clonotype with many counts. The chain has TRBV18 and TRBJ1-1, with D uncertain. Germline loops: CDR1 KGHSH, CDR2 LQKENI. This CDR3 spans 16 amino acids. V lost 9 bases to trimming and J lost 0 bases, with 20 bases between them. This CDR3 is CASSKVGTAVNTEAFF. CDR3 sequence (DNA): TGTGCCAGTTCAAAGGTAGGAACAGCCGTGAACACTGAAGCTTTCTTT.

This clonotype was seen repeatedly, ten times or more. The rearrangement links TRBV12-3 or TRBV12-4 to TRBJ2-7, with D perhaps matching TRBD2 (5 bases). The CDR3 consists of 16 residues. Trimming shortened V by 8 bases and J by 4 bases, and 24 bases separated the two germline ends. The CDR3 nucleotides read TGTGCCAGCGACGTGTACCTTCTGGGGAGATTATACGAGCAGTACTTC. Its translation is CASDVYLLGRLYEQYF.

There are many counts of this clonotype. J is TRBJ2-5 and V is TRBV20-1; D possibly corresponds to TRBD1 (6 bases). V gave up 5 bases and J gave up 2 bases, with 21 bases separating them. Germline values: CDR1 DFQATT, CDR2 SNEGSKA (reference sequence). The CDR3 is 16 residues long. CDR3 residues: CSASDDRDIQQETQYF. CDR3 coding DNA: TGCAGTGCTTCAGACGATCGGGACATCCAACAAGAGACCCAGTACTTC.